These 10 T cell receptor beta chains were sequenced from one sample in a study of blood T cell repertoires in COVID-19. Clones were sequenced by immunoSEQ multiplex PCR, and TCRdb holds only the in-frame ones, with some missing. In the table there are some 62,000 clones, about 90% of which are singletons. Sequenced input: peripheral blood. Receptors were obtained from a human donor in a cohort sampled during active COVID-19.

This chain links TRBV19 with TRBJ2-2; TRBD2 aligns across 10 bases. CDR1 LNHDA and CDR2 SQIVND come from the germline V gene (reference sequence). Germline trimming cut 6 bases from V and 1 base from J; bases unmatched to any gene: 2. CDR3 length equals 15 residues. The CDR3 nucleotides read TGTGCCAGTAGGAGGACTAGCGGGAACACCGGGGAGCTGTTTTTT. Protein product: CASRRTSGNTGELFF.

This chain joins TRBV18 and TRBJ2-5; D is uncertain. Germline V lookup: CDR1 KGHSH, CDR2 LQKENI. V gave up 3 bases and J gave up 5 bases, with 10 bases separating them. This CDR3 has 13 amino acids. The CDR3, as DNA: TGTGCCAGCTCACCGAACAGTAAGGAGACCCAGTACTTC. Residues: CASSPNSKETQYF.

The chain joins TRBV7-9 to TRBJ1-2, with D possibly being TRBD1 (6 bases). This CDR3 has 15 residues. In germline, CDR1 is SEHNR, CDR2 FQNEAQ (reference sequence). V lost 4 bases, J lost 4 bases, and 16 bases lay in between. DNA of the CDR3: TGTGCCAGCAGCTCACTTCTGGGGGCTGGCTATGGCTACACCTTC. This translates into CASSSLLGAGYGYTF. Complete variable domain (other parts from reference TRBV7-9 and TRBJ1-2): DTGVSQNPRHKITKRGQNVTFRCDPISEHNRLYWYRQTLGQGPEFLTYFQNEAQLEKSRLLSDRFSAERPKGSFSTLEIQRTEQGDSAMYLCASSSLLGAGYGYTFGSGTRLTVV.

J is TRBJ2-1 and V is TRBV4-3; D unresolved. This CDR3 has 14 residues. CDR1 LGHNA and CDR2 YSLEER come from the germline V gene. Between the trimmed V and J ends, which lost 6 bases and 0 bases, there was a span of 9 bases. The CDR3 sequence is CASSPADSYNEQFF. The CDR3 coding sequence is TGCGCCAGCAGTCCGGCGGACTCCTACAATGAGCAGTTCTTC.

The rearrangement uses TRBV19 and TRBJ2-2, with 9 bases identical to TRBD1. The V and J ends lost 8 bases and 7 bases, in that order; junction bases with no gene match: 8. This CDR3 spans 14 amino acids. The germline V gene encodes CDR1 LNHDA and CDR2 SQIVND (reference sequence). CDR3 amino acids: CASFKQGAIGELFF. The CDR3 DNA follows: TGTGCCAGTTTCAAACAGGGGGCGATCGGGGAGCTGTTTTTT.

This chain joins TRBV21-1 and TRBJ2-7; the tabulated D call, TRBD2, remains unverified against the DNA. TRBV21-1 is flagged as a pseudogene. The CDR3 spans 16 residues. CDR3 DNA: TGTGCCAGCAGCAAAGCACCTAGCGGGAGCTCCTACGAGCAGTACTTC. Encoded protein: CASSKAPSGSSYEQYF.

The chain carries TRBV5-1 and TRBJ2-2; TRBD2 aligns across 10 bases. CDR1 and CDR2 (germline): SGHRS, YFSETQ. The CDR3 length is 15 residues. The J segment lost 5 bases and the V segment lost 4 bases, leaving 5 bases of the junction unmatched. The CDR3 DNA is TGCGCCAGCAGCCGGCCTAGCGGGAGTACCGGGGAGCTGTTTTTT. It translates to CASSRPSGSTGELFF. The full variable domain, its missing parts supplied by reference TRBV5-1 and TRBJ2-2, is KAGVTQTPRYLIKTRGQQVTLSCSPISGHRSVSWYQQTPGQGLQFLFEYFSETQRNKGNFPGRFSGRQFSNSRSEMNVSTLELGDSALYLCASSRPSGSTGELFFGEGSRLTVL.

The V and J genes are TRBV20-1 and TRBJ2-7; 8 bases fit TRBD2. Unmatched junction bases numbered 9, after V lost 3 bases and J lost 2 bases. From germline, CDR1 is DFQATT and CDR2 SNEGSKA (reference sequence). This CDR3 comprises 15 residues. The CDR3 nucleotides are TGCAGTGCTAGTTCGACGACTAGCGCGACCTACGAGCAGTACTTC. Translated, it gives CSASSTTSATYEQYF.

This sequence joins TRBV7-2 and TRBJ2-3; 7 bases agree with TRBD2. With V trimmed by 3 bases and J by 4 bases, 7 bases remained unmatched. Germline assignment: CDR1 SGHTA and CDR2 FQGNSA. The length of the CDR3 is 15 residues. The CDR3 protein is CASSFWSGKPDTQYF. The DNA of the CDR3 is TGTGCCAGCAGCTTCTGGAGCGGGAAGCCAGATACGCAGTATTTT.

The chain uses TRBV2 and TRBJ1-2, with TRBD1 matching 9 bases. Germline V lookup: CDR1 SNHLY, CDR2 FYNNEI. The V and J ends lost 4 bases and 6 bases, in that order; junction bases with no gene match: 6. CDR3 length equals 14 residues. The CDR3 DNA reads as TGTGCCAGCAGTGTCATGGACAGGGGCAATGGCTACACCTTC. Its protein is CASSVMDRGNGYTF.